The clone carrying this T cell receptor (beta chain) was counted between two and nine times. Its antigen remains unidentified. Each CDR3 protein is one row after TCRdb ran MiXCR on the RT-PCR reads. The data show approximately 700,000 distinct CDR3 sequences, around 14% seen once. CDR3 size: 14 residues. Germline V gene sequence: CDR1 DFQATT, CDR2 SNEGSKA (reference sequence). V lost 6 bases and J 4 bases, leaving 16 bases between the germline ends. This sample is part of a study of response to subunit inactivated influenza vaccine. Broader study findings: Seasonal influenza vaccination, on each occasion, was suggested by the authors to recruit few new T cells.

This chain connects TRBV20-1 to TRBJ1-3; D perhaps matches TRBD1 (5 bases). This receptor was identified in a man aged 45-60 years who received an inactivated influenza vaccine. The sequencing used PBMCs from blood, collected 14 to 15 days before vaccination. The CDR3, as DNA: TGCAGTGCACCCGACAGTCGGTTGGGAAACACCATATATTTT. It codes for CSAPDSRLGNTIYF.